The 4 T cell receptor beta chains in this list originate from one sample, sequenced in a study of control samples from healthy donors and cancer patients. Assay used: immunoSEQ multiplex PCR; TCRdb lists only in-frame clones, some missing. The sample holds roughly 100,000 clones, around four fifths seen once. The sequenced material came from blood. All receptors come from a woman aged 45-60 years in good health.

The chain joins TRBV19 to TRBJ2-7; the match to TRBD2 covers 10 bases. The ends lost 3 bases at V and 2 bases at J; junction bases unmatched: 4. The CDR3 covers 15 residues. Germline V gene sequence: CDR1 LNHDA, CDR2 SQIVND (reference sequence). The CDR3 reads CASSIGTSVTYEQYF. CDR3 DNA: TGTGCCAGTAGTATCGGGACTAGCGTAACCTACGAGCAGTACTTC.

This chain connects TRBV3-1 (or the pseudogene TRBV3-2) to TRBJ2-3, with 8 bases that match TRBD2. CDR3 length: 16 amino acids. After removal of 1 base from V and 0 bases from J, the junction contained 3 bases not matched to a gene. The V gene's germline CDR1 is LGHDT and CDR2 YNNKEL (reference sequence). CDR3 residues: CASSQGPSGSTDTQYF. The DNA of the CDR3 is TGTGCCAGCAGCCAAGGTCCTAGCGGGAGCACAGATACGCAGTATTTT.

This clone has only one observation. V is TRBV3-1 (or the pseudogene TRBV3-2) and J is TRBJ2-7; 7 bases fit TRBD1. The CDR3 sequence is 13 residues long. V was pared by 7 bases and J by 5 bases, with 8 bases of the junction left unmatched. Per the germline V gene, CDR1 is LGHDT and CDR2 is YNNKEL (reference sequence). In DNA form, the CDR3 reads TGTGCCAGCAAGAGACCGACAGGGAACGAGCAGTACTTC. The encoded protein is CASKRPTGNEQYF.

The chain has TRBV12-3 or TRBV12-4 and TRBJ2-2, with D unresolved. The CDR3 is made up of 13 amino acids. The V end lost 3 bases, the J end lost 8 bases, and 10 bases lay between the germline ends. The CDR3 DNA sequence: TGTGCCAGCAGTTTGTGGGGTAGTGGGGAGCTGTTTTTT. It is translated as CASSLWGSGELFF.